The following is a TCR beta chain sequence with its context. Its antigen is currently unknown. This specimen comes from a study of human T cells and chemical hapten exposure. About the study: Small discrepancies in pooled library volume mainly accounted for the varying TCR yields per sample.

Study results and caveats: TCRs whose frequency exceeded 1 in 1000 remained the same following DPC sensitization.

With 3 bases removed from V and 4 bases from J, the gap between germline ends came to 16 bases. The CDR3 sequence is 16 residues long. The germline gives CDR1 MNHNS, CDR2 SASEGT. Unique molecular identifiers were affixed to discrete cDNA molecules within the library. From the 5' RACE reads, TCRdb called clonotypes with MiXCR, one entry per CDR3 protein. The top ten clones hold about 2.2% of a sample with tens of thousands of distinct CDR3 sequences, 7.7% of them seen once. The authors extracted total RNA from unfractionated whole blood. This sequence joins TRBV6-1 and TRBJ2-1; the D gene is possibly TRBD2 (7 bases). The TCR comes from a male donor in good health. The CDR3 sequence is CASSDRGGRAYNEQFF. The CDR3 nucleotides read TGTGCCAGCAGTGACAGGGGAGGGAGGGCGTACAATGAGCAGTTCTTC.